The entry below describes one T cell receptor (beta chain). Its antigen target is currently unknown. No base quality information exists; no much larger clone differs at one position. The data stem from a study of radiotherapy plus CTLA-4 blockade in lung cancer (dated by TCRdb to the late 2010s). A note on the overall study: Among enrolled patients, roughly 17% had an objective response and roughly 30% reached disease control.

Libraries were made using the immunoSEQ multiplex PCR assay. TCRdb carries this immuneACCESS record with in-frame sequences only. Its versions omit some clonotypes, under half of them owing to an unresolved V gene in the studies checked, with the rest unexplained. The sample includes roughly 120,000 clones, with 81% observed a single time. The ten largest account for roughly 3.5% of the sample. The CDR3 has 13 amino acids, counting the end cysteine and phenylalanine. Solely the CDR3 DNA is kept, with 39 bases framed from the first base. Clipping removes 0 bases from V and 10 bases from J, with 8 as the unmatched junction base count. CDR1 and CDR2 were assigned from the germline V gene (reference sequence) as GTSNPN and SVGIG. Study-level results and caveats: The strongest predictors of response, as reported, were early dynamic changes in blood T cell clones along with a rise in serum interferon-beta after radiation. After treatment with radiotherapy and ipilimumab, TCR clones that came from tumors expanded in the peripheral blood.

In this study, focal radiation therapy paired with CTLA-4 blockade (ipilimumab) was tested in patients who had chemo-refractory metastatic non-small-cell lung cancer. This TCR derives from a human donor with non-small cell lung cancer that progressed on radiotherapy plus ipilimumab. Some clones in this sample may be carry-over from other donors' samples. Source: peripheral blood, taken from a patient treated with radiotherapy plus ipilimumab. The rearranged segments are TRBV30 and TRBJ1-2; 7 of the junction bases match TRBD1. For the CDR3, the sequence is CAWSVERDSNYTF. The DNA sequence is TGTGCCTGGAGTGTAGAGCGGGACAGTAACTACACCTTC.